What follows is one T cell receptor (beta chain) and its context. The data were taken from a study of CD8 T cells in ankylosing spondylitis. TCRdb re-derived calls from the 5' RACE reads in MiXCR, one entry per CDR3 protein. The sample has around 340,000 distinct CDR3 sequences, around 20% seen once. Germline V lookup: CDR1 SGHTA, CDR2 FQGNSA. The CDR3 is 15 amino acids. V shed 0 bases and J shed 7 bases, with 12 bases lying between them. The V gene is TRBV7-2, the J gene TRBJ2-2; D remains ambiguous. The TCR sequence derives from a male donor with ankylosing spondylitis or in good health (not recorded which). Sequenced input: blood, either unsorted or a sorted T cell fraction (not recorded which). The CDR3 nucleotides are TGTGCCAGCAGCTTAGCCTTTTCATCCCTCGGGGAGCTGTTTTTT. Protein sequence: CASSLAFSSLGELFF.